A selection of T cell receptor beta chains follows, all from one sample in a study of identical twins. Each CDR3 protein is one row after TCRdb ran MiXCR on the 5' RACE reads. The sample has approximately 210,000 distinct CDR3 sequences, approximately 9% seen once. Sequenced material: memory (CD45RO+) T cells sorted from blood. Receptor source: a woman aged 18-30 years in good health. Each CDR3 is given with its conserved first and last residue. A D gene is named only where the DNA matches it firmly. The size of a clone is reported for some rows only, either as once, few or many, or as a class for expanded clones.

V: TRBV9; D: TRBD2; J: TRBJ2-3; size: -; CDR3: CASSVSIGTSGGPRRDTQYF; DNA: TGTGCCAGCAGCGTCTCAATTGGGACTAGCGGGGGGCCGCGGAGAGATACGCAGTATTTT
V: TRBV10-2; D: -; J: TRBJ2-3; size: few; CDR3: CASNLNGGFTDTQYF; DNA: TGCGCCAGCAACCTGAATGGGGGCTTCACAGATACGCAGTATTTT
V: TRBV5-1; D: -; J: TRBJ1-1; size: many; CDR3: CASSRDRGGNTEAFF; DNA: TGCGCCAGCAGCAGAGACCGAGGGGGTAACACTGAAGCTTTCTTT
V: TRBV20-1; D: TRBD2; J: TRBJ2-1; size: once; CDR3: CSASGVTPDEQFF; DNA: TGCAGTGCGAGCGGGGTTACCCCGGATGAGCAGTTCTTC
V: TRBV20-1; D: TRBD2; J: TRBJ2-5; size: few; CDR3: CSASGTSIQETQYF; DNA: TGCAGTGCTTCCGGGACTAGCATCCAAGAGACCCAGTACTTC
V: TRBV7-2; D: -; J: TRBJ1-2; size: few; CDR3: CASSLGHYVGTHGYTF; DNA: TGTGCCAGCAGCTTAGGGCACTACGTAGGAACACATGGCTACACCTTC
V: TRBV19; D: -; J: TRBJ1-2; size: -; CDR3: CASKEWSRGYTF; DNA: TGTGCCAGTAAGGAGTGGTCCCGAGGCTACACCTTC
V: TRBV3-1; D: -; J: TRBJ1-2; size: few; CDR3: CASSVRGHGYTF; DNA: TGTGCCAGCAGCGTCAGGGGACATGGCTACACCTTC
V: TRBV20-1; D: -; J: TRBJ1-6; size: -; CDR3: CSARSPGPRGSPLHF; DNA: TGCAGTGCTAGATCCCCGGGGCCGAGAGGATCACCCCTCCACTTT
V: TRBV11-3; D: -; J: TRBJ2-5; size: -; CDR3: CASSHGNAVGETQYF; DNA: TGTGCCAGCAGTCACGGGAACGCGGTAGGAGAGACCCAGTACTTC
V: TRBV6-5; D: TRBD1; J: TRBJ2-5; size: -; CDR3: CASSYSRPRGLGETQYF; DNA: TGTGCCAGCAGTTACTCGCGTCCCAGGGGGCTGGGAGAGACCCAGTACTTC
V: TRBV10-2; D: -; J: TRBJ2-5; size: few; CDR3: CASSIIDSPKETQYF; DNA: TGCGCCAGCAGTATTATTGACAGCCCTAAAGAGACCCAGTACTTC
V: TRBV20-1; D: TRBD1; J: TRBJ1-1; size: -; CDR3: CSAPAQGATRANTEAFF; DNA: TGCAGTGCTCCTGCACAGGGGGCGACGAGGGCGAACACTGAAGCTTTCTTT
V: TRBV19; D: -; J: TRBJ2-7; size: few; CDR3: CASTDEYEQYF; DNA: TGTGCCAGTACCGACGAATACGAGCAGTACTTC
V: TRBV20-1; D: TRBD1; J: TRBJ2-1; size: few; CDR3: CSASLNWGQYNEQFF; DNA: TGCAGTGCTAGCCTTAATTGGGGACAGTACAATGAGCAGTTCTTC
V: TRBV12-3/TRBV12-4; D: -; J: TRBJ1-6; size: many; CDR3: CASSLADNISPLHF; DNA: TGTGCCAGCAGTTTAGCGGACAACATCTCACCCCTCCACTTT
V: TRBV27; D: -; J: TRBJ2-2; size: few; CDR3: CASSITPGELFF; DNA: TGTGCCAGCAGTATCACCCCCGGGGAGCTGTTTTTT
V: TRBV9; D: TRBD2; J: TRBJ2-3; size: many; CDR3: CASSGGLAGGTDTQYF; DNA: TGTGCCAGCAGCGGCGGACTAGCGGGAGGGACAGATACGCAGTATTTT
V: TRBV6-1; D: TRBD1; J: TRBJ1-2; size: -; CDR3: CASREQGSGPGYTF; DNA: TGTGCCAGCAGGGAACAGGGGTCAGGTCCTGGCTACACCTTC
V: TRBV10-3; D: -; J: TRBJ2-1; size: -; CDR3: CAISVGQQNEQFF; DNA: TGTGCCATCAGTGTAGGACAGCAAAATGAGCAGTTCTTC
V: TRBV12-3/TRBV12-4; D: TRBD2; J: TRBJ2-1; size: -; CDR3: CASTSRLAGASEQFF; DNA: TGTGCCAGCACCTCTCGACTAGCGGGAGCGAGTGAGCAGTTCTTC
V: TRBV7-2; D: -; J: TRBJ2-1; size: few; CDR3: CASSLGSVSSYNEQFF; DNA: TGTGCCAGCAGCTTAGGGTCGGTGAGCTCCTACAATGAGCAGTTCTTC
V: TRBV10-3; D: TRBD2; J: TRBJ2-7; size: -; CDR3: CAISVERGVEQYF; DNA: TGTGCCATCAGTGTAGAGCGGGGGGTCGAGCAGTACTTC
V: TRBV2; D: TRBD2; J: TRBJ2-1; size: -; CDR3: CASSEDLLAGYNEQFF; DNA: TGTGCCAGCAGTGAAGATTTGCTAGCGGGGTACAATGAGCAGTTCTTC
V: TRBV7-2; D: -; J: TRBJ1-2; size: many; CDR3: CASSLWAGNYGYTF; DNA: TGTGCCAGCAGCTTATGGGCAGGGAACTATGGCTACACCTTC
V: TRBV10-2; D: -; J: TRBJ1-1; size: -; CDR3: CASSAAIEAFF; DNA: TGCGCCAGCAGTGCAGCCATTGAAGCTTTCTTT
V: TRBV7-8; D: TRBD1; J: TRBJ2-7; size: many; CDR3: CASSLIDRGGEQYF; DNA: TGTGCCAGCAGCCTAATCGACAGGGGCGGCGAGCAGTACTTC
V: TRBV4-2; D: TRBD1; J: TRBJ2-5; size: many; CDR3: CASSQGQGETQYF; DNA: TGTGCCAGCAGCCAAGGACAGGGTGAGACCCAGTACTTC
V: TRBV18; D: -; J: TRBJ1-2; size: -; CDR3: CASSPPSGFYGYTF; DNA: TGTGCCAGCTCACCACCGTCGGGATTCTATGGCTACACCTTC
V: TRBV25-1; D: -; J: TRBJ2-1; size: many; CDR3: CASRRADSYNEQFF; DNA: TGTGCCAGCAGAAGAGCGGACTCCTACAATGAGCAGTTCTTC
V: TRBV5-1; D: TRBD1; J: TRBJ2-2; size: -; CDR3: CASMDRGPGAGELFF; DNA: TGCGCCAGCATGGACAGGGGGCCCGGGGCCGGGGAGCTGTTTTTT
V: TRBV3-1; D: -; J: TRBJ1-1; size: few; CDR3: CASSHREISEAFF; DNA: TGTGCCAGCAGCCACAGGGAAATAAGTGAAGCTTTCTTT
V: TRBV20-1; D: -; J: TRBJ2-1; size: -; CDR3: CSAADVRSSYNEQFF; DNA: TGCAGTGCCGCCGACGTACGCAGCTCCTACAATGAGCAGTTCTTC
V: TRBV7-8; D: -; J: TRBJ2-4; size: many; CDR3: CASSQSTRYIQYF; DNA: TGTGCCAGCAGCCAGTCGACTCGATACATTCAGTACTTC
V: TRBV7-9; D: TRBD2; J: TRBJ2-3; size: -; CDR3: CASSYGLAGVLSDTQYF; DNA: TGTGCCAGCAGCTACGGACTAGCGGGGGTTCTGTCAGATACGCAGTATTTT
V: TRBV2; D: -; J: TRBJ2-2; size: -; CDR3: CASSPREATGELFF; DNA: TGTGCCAGCAGTCCCAGGGAGGCCACCGGGGAGCTGTTTTTT
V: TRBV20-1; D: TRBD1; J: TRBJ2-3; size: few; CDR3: CSARDRTVSTDTQYF; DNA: TGCAGTGCTAGGGACAGGACTGTTAGCACAGATACGCAGTATTTT
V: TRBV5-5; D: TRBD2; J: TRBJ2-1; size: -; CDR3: CASSTPAGLAGGQNEQFF; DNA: TGTGCCAGCAGCACGCCCGCGGGACTAGCGGGGGGGCAGAATGAGCAGTTCTTC
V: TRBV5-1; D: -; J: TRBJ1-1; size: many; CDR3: CASSLGLMNTEAFF; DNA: TGCGCCAGCAGCTTGGGACTGATGAACACTGAAGCTTTCTTT
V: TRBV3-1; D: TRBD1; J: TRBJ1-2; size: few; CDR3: CASSQGQGAANYGYTF; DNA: TGTGCCAGCAGCCAAGGACAGGGGGCGGCCAACTATGGCTACACCTTC
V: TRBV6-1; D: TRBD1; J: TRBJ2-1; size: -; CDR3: CASSHTGDTYNEQFF; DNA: TGTGCCAGCAGTCATACAGGGGATACCTACAATGAGCAGTTCTTC
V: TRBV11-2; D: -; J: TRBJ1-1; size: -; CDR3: CASSYRTGRNTEAFF; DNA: TGTGCCAGCAGCTACCGAACAGGGAGGAACACTGAAGCTTTCTTT
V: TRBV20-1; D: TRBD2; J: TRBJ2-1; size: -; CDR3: CSAKTSGQNEQFF; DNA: TGCAGTGCGAAGACTAGCGGGCAGAATGAGCAGTTCTTC
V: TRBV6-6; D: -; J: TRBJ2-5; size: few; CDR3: CASRLGPGETQYF; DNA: TGTGCCAGCAGATTGGGACCGGGGGAGACCCAGTACTTC
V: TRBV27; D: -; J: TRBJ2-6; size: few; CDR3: CASRNREGPLTSGANVLTF; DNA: TGTGCCAGCAGAAACAGGGAGGGGCCCTTAACCTCTGGGGCCAACGTCCTGACTTTC
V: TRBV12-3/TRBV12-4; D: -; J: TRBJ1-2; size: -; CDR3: CASKDTNYGYTF; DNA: TGTGCCAGCAAGGACACTAACTATGGCTACACCTTC
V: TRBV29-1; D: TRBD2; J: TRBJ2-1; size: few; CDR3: CSVEIGLAGQGEQFF; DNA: TGCAGCGTTGAAATAGGACTAGCGGGTCAGGGTGAGCAGTTCTTC